Below are 2 T cell receptor beta chains sequenced from a single sample in a study of cytomegalovirus exposure and HLA in healthy donors. The PCR used 60 Vbeta and 13 Jbeta primers. Sequenced by immunoSEQ multiplex PCR; TCRdb stores in-frame clones only, minus some. The table lists roughly 150,000 clones, 80% to 85% of them singletons. Material: PBMCs. The receptors shown here come from a girl aged 2-10 years in good health and CMV-seropositive.

To note about this clone: Different DNA sequences within this sample yield the same CDR3. The chain combines TRBV27 with TRBJ2-7, with D tentatively TRBD2 (6 bases). The length of the CDR3 is 13 residues. Per germline, CDR1 MNHEY and CDR2 SMNVEV (reference sequence). Trimming removed 0 bases from V and 4 bases from J, with 7 bases in between. CDR3: CASSLSGGYEQYF. The CDR3 DNA reads as TGTGCCAGCAGTTTATCGGGGGGATACGAGCAGTACTTC.

The genes are TRBV20-1 and TRBJ2-5; the match to TRBD1 covers 7 bases. Germline V CDR1 and CDR2: DFQATT, SNEGSKA (reference sequence). The CDR3 loop spans 11 amino acids. CDR3 nucleotide sequence: TGCACCGGGACAGTCCAAGAGACCCAGTACTTC. Translated, it gives CTGTVQETQYF.